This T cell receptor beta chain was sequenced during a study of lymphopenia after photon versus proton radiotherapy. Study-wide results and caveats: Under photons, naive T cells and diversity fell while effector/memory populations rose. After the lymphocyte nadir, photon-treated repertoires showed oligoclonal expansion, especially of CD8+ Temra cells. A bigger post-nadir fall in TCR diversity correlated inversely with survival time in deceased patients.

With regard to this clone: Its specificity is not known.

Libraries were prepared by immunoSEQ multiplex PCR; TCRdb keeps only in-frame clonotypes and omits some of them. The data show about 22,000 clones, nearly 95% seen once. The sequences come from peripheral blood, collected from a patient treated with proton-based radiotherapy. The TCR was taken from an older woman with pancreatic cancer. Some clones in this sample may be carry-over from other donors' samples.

CDR3 sequence (DNA): TGCGCCAGCAGCCCGACAACTAGCAGCAATGAGCAGTTCTTC. Its protein product is CASSPTTSSNEQFF. The chain joins TRBV5-1 to TRBJ2-1; the D gene is possibly TRBD2 (6 bases). The germline V and J ends were trimmed by 4 bases and 6 bases, with 14 bases remaining between them. Germline V gives CDR1 SGHRS, CDR2 YFSETQ. The CDR3 is made up of 14 amino acids.